The T cell receptor (beta chain) under discussion was sequenced for a study of OX40 agonist ivuxolimab in advanced cancers. Background on the study: From 23 to 79 years was the age range, with a mean of approximately 58 years, and about 83% were male.

Germline V gene lookup returns CDR1 SGHDT and CDR2 YYEEEE. V lost 2 bases and J lost 2; bases outside the gene matches: 2. The length of the CDR3 is 15 residues. Assay: immunoSEQ multiplex PCR; the TCRdb copy retains only in-frame clones and omits some. This table has about 43,000 clones, approximately 84% appearing once. Source: CD4+ or CD8+ T cells sorted from blood, taken in a trial of the OX40 agonist ivuxolimab. This rearrangement joins TRBV5-6 to TRBJ2-3; 10 nucleotides align to TRBD2. This sequence was found in an adult with an advanced solid tumor such as melanoma, head and neck, liver or kidney cancer. CDR3 DNA: TGTGCCAGCAGCTTAGCGGGGGGGGACACAGATACGCAGTATTTT. Its protein is CASSLAGGDTDTQYF.